This entry lists 26 T cell receptor beta chains sequenced from one sample in a study of T cell responses to AZD1222 COVID-19 vaccine. Some clones are missing from TCRdb's copy, which holds only in-frame ones; the method was immunoSEQ multiplex PCR. This table has more than 150,000 clones, about 89% appearing once. The sample in question was peripheral blood, obtained 28 days after the second AZD1222 dose. The receptor set was obtained from an adult who received the AZD1222 COVID-19 vaccine.

This sequence joins TRBV3-1 (or the pseudogene TRBV3-2) and TRBJ1-2, with D unclear. The CDR3 runs 15 residues. CDR1 is LGHDT and CDR2 is YNNKEL in the germline V gene (reference sequence). V lost 0 bases and J lost 0, with 8 bases in between. In DNA, the CDR3 is TGTGCCAGCAGCCAAGAGCCAGTAGCTAACTATGGCTACACCTTC. The encoded protein is CASSQEPVANYGYTF.

This clone appeared a single time. The chain combines TRBV18 with TRBJ2-7; no reliable D call. Trimming removed 5 bases from V and 2 bases from J, with 16 bases in between. Germline lookup yields CDR1 KGHSH and CDR2 LQKENI. CDR3 size: 15 residues. For the CDR3, the DNA is TGTGCCAGCTCAGCCGGAGTCCACCTTCCCTACGAGCAGTACTTC. Its translation is CASSAGVHLPYEQYF.

The chain combines TRBV12-1 with TRBJ1-1. TRBV12-1 has pseudogene status. This CDR3 comprises 14 residues. CDR3 loop: CASSSNHWGTEAFF. CDR3 in DNA: TGTGCCAGCAGCTCAAATCACTGGGGGACTGAAGCTTTCTTT.

This clone was picked up one time. This sequence joins TRBV7-8 and TRBJ1-1; D remains unclear. This CDR3 is built from 13 residues. Trimming took 6 bases from V and 7 from J, leaving 15 bases between them. The germline CDR1 and CDR2 sequences are SGHVS and FQNEAQ. The CDR3, as DNA: TGTGCCAGCAGTTACGAAAACCAGGTTGAAGCTTTCTTT. As protein: CASSYENQVEAFF.

The genes are TRBV5-1 and TRBJ1-4; D is perhaps TRBD1 (6 bases). In germline, CDR1 is SGHRS, CDR2 YFSETQ. The CDR3 covers 15 residues. With 2 bases removed from V and 7 bases from J, the gap between germline ends came to 15 bases. The CDR3 loop is CASSLTSRGGEKLFF. The DNA for the CDR3 is TGCGCCAGCAGCTTAACCTCAAGGGGGGGTGAAAAACTGTTTTTT.

This chain uses TRBV4-2 with TRBJ2-7; 8 bases are a match to TRBD1. Germline CDR1 and CDR2: LGHNA and YNFKEQ. The CDR3 runs 18 residues. The V and J ends lost 4 bases and 4 bases, in that order; junction bases with no gene match: 18. As DNA, the CDR3 is TGTGCCAGCAGCCCTTTACGTGGGACAGGTCCCCAGTTTTACGAGCAGTACTTC. This codes for CASSPLRGTGPQFYEQYF.

The chain is built from TRBV7-9 and TRBJ2-7, with 9 bases aligning to TRBD1. Per the germline V gene, CDR1 is SEHNR and CDR2 is FQNEAQ (reference sequence). J gave up 2 bases and V 2 bases, and 4 bases lay outside the gene matches. The CDR3 covers 15 residues. The DNA for the CDR3 is TGTGCCAGCAGCTTACCCCGACAGGGGGCCTACGAGCAGTACTTC. Amino acids: CASSLPRQGAYEQYF.

This clone showed up just a few times. The J gene is TRBJ1-6, the V gene TRBV7-9; D remains ambiguous. The CDR3 contains 14 residues. V was clipped by 1 base and J by 5 bases, with 6 bases between them. CDR1 is SEHNR, CDR2 FQNEAQ, per germline (reference sequence). CDR3: CASSLGEDNSPLHF. The CDR3 bases are TGTGCCAGCAGCTTAGGGGAAGATAATTCACCCCTCCACTTT.

The chain couples TRBV11-2 to TRBJ2-7; D gene ambiguous. This CDR3 contains 14 residues. V was clipped by 0 bases and J by 4 bases, with 10 bases between them. CDR1 SGHAT and CDR2 FQNNGV come from the germline V gene. CDR3 nucleotides: TGTGCCAGCAGCTTAGACCGCCCCTCATACGAGCAGTACTTC. Its translation is CASSLDRPSYEQYF. Filled out from reference TRBV11-2 and TRBJ2-7, the complete variable domain reads EAGVAQSPRYKIIEKRQSVAFWCNPISGHATLYWYQQILGQGPKLLIQFQNNGVVDDSQLPKDRFSAERLKGVDSTLKIQPAKLEDSAVYLCASSLDRPSYEQYFGPGTRLTVT.

The genes are TRBV6-5 and TRBJ1-2; D is uncertain. V lost 5 bases, J lost 6 bases, and 16 bases lay in between. Germline V gene data show CDR1 as MNHEY and CDR2 as SVGAGI. This CDR3 has 14 residues. The DNA for the CDR3 is TGTGCCAGCAGTCCCCGTGCGGGGATAGATGGCTACACCTTC. This translates into CASSPRAGIDGYTF.

The chain links TRBV6-2 or TRBV6-3 to TRBJ2-3, with 7 bases that match TRBD2. The CDR3 has 13 residues. CDR1 MNHEY and CDR2 SVGEGT come from the germline V gene. Trimming removed 8 bases from V and 5 bases from J; junction bases left unmatched: 7. CDR3 bases: TGTGCCAGCCGTTGGCGGGAGATAGATACGCAGTATTTT. It codes for CASRWREIDTQYF.

This clone has just one count. This chain connects TRBV7-9 to TRBJ1-2; weak D call: TRBD1 (6 bases). In germline, CDR1 is SEHNR, CDR2 FQNEAQ (reference sequence). Trimming removed 0 bases at V and 7 bases at J, with 15 bases between. The CDR3 loop spans 15 amino acids. As DNA, the CDR3 is TGTGCCAGCAGCTTAGCGTTGGACAGTATGGTTGGCTACACCTTC. Translating it yields CASSLALDSMVGYTF.

The chain uses TRBV6-6 and TRBJ2-2, with TRBD2 matching over 7 bases. The CDR3 length is 15 residues. The V and J ends lost 7 bases and 4 bases, in that order; junction bases with no gene match: 9. Per germline, CDR1 MNHNY and CDR2 SVGAGI (reference sequence). The CDR3 DNA sequence: TGTGCCAGCAAGGAGTGGCGGGGGATCACCGGGGAGCTGTTTTTT. Its protein product is CASKEWRGITGELFF.

This clone has just one count. The chain joins TRBV11-2 to TRBJ2-1, with D possibly TRBD1 on 7 matching bases. The CDR3 has 16 residues. The germline gives CDR1 SGHAT, CDR2 FQNNGV. V was pared by 4 bases and J by 3 bases, with 16 bases between. The CDR3 spells CASSSLNRGGYNEQFF. DNA of the CDR3: TGTGCCAGCAGCTCTCTCAACAGGGGAGGCTACAATGAGCAGTTCTTC. Full variable domain (remainder filled in from reference TRBV11-2 and TRBJ2-1): EAGVAQSPRYKIIEKRQSVAFWCNPISGHATLYWYQQILGQGPKLLIQFQNNGVVDDSQLPKDRFSAERLKGVDSTLKIQPAKLEDSAVYLCASSSLNRGGYNEQFFGPGTRLTVL.

The genes are TRBV9 and TRBJ2-1; TRBD1 or TRBD2 may be the D gene (5 bases each). The CDR3 loop spans 15 amino acids. CDR1 and CDR2 (germline): SGDLS, YYNGEE. V was clipped by 0 bases and J by 7 bases, with 14 bases between them. The CDR3 spells CASSVGGGEGNEQFF. The CDR3 bases are TGTGCCAGCAGCGTAGGAGGCGGTGAGGGGAATGAGCAGTTCTTC.

The V call is TRBV7-8, the J call TRBJ2-2, with 8 bases that match TRBD1. This CDR3 spans 15 amino acids. The V segment lost 8 bases and the J segment 1 base; nucleotides outside the gene matches: 6. CDR1 is SGHVS and CDR2 is FQNEAQ in the germline V gene. The CDR3 region is CASGHRGLNTGELFF. The CDR3 DNA reads as TGTGCCAGCGGCCACAGGGGGTTGAACACCGGGGAGCTGTTTTTT.

This chain connects TRBV11-3 to TRBJ2-3, with TRBD2 matching 11 bases. Germline CDR1 SGHNT, CDR2 YENEEA. The V and J ends lost 5 bases and 2 bases, in that order; junction bases with no gene match: 6. This CDR3 spans 16 amino acids. CDR3 in DNA: TGTGCCAGCAGCCCGGGACTAGCGGAGCTCACAGATACGCAGTATTTT. Translation: CASSPGLAELTDTQYF.

The chain combines TRBV3-1 (or the pseudogene TRBV3-2) with TRBJ1-1, with 8 positions matching TRBD1. V shed 6 bases, J shed 1 base, and the junction held 7 bases outside the gene matches. The CDR3 consists of 15 residues. Per the germline V gene, CDR1 is LGHDT and CDR2 is YNNKEL (reference sequence). The CDR3 region has the DNA TGTGCCAGCAGTCCTTACAGGGGGGAGAACACTGAAGCTTTCTTT. Encoded protein: CASSPYRGENTEAFF.

The chain joins TRBV3-1 (or the pseudogene TRBV3-2) to TRBJ2-7; either TRBD1 or TRBD2 may supply D (5 bases each). CDR3 length: 15 amino acids. V gave up 4 bases and J gave up 1 base, with 14 bases separating them. The germline V gene has CDR1 LGHDT and CDR2 YNNKEL (reference sequence). CDR3: CASSLRGGPSYEQYF. The CDR3, as DNA: TGTGCCAGCAGCCTTCGGGGCGGGCCTTCCTACGAGCAGTACTTC.

V usage is TRBV3-1 (or the pseudogene TRBV3-2) and J usage is TRBJ2-1; the match to TRBD1 covers 8 bases. Germline CDR1 reads LGHDT; CDR2 reads YNNKEL (reference sequence). Trimming cost V 0 bases and J 1 base; bases outside gene matches: 8. This CDR3 has 18 residues. This CDR3 reads CASSQDLGTGGSYNEQFF. DNA of the CDR3: TGTGCCAGCAGCCAAGATCTTGGGACAGGTGGTTCCTACAATGAGCAGTTCTTC.

The chain couples TRBV5-3 to TRBJ2-7; D remains ambiguous. TRBV5-3 is reported as an ORF; its role is uncertain. This CDR3 spans 12 amino acids. Trimming removed 2 bases from V and 5 bases from J, with 8 bases in between. The CDR3 protein is CARSFPPNEQYF. The CDR3 region has the DNA TGTGCCAGAAGCTTCCCCCCCAACGAGCAGTACTTC.

This chain's CDR3 is CASSRGLAGGPEETQYF. CDR3 in DNA: TGTGCCAGCAGCCGAGGACTAGCGGGAGGGCCGGAAGAGACCCAGTACTTC. This chain connects TRBV4-2 to TRBJ2-5; TRBD2 agrees at 15 bases. From germline, CDR1 is LGHNA and CDR2 YNFKEQ. CDR3 length: 17 residues. V was clipped by 4 bases and J by 3 bases; unmatched bases: 6.

The chain carries TRBV5-1 and TRBJ1-1, with 9 bases fitting TRBD1. The CDR3 has 15 amino acids. Germline trimming cut 6 bases from V and 1 base from J; bases unmatched to any gene: 7. Germline V gene data show CDR1 as SGHRS and CDR2 as YFSETQ. CDR3 sequence reads: CASTETGQGNTEAFF. CDR3 in DNA: TGCGCCAGCACCGAGACGGGACAGGGGAACACTGAAGCTTTCTTT. Supplemented by reference TRBV5-1 and TRBJ1-1, the full variable domain reads KAGVTQTPRYLIKTRGQQVTLSCSPISGHRSVSWYQQTPGQGLQFLFEYFSETQRNKGNFPGRFSGRQFSNSRSEMNVSTLELGDSALYLCASTETGQGNTEAFFGQGTRLTVV.

The genes are TRBV30 and TRBJ1-5, with D possibly matching TRBD1 (6 bases). The germline V and J ends were trimmed by 0 bases and 7 bases, with 10 bases remaining between them. There are 13 residues in the CDR3. Germline assignment: CDR1 GTSNPN and CDR2 SVGIG (reference sequence). CDR3 region: CAWSVQGRQPQHF. The CDR3 DNA follows: TGTGCCTGGAGTGTACAGGGAAGGCAGCCCCAGCATTTT.

This chain links TRBV28 with TRBJ2-7, with 9 nucleotides matching TRBD1. The length of the CDR3 is 15 residues. Germline assignment: CDR1 MDHEN and CDR2 SYDVKM. The junction had 5 bases not matched to a gene; V was cut back by 2 bases and J by 3 bases. The CDR3 DNA reads TGTGCCAGCAGTTTACCCACAGGGGGCGACTACGAGCAGTACTTC. Protein: CASSLPTGGDYEQYF. The entire variable domain, with the rest obtained from reference TRBV28 and TRBJ2-7, is as follows: DVKVTQSSRYLVKRTGEKVFLECVQDMDHENMFWYRQDPGLGLRLIYFSYDVKMKEKGDIPEGYSVSREKKERFSLILESASTNQTSMYLCASSLPTGGDYEQYFGPGTRLTVT.

The chain links TRBV7-3 to TRBJ2-7; 7 nucleotides match TRBD2. This CDR3 spans 16 amino acids. V shed 5 bases, J shed 4 bases, and the junction held 14 bases outside the gene matches. CDR1 and CDR2 from the germline V gene are SGHTA and FQGTGA. CDR3 nucleotides: TGTGCCAGCAGCCCCCAAGCGGGAACGGGTCTGTACGAGCAGTACTTC. It translates to CASSPQAGTGLYEQYF. Full variable domain (remainder filled in from reference TRBV7-3 and TRBJ2-7): GAGVSQTPSNKVTEKGKYVELRCDPISGHTALYWYRQSLGQGPEFLIYFQGTGAADDSGLPNDRFFAVRPEGSVSTLKIQRTERGDSAVYLCASSPQAGTGLYEQYFGPGTRLTVT.